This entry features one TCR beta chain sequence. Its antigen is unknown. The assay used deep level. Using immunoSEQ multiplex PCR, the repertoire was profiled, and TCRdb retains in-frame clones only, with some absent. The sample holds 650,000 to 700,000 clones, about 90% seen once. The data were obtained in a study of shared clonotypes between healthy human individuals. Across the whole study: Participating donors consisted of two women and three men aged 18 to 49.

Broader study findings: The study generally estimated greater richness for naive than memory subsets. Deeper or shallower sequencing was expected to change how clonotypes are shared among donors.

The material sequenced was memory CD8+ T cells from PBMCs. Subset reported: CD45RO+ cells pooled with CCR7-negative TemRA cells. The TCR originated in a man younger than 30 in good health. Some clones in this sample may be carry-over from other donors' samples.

CDR3 loop: CAWSVPGQQETQYF. The CDR3 DNA reads TGTGCCTGGAGTGTTCCTGGACAGCAAGAGACCCAGTACTTC. The chain employs TRBV30 and TRBJ2-5; D might be TRBD1 (6 bases). The CDR3 contains 14 residues. V dropped 0 bases and J dropped 2 bases, with 10 bases sitting between them. The germline V gene encodes CDR1 GTSNPN and CDR2 SVGIG (reference sequence).